The present T cell receptor (beta chain) was sequenced within a study of T cell repertoires in cytomegalovirus infection. This CDR3 has 16 amino acids. Trimming stripped 1 base from V and 4 bases from J, with 13 bases between. On this clonotype itself: Its antigen remains unknown.

One entry per CDR3 protein, called by TCRdb with MiXCR from the reads. This sample yields around 900,000 distinct CDR3 sequences, of which about 33% are seen a single time; 10% to 15% belongs to the top ten. The rearrangement links TRBV12-3 or TRBV12-4 to TRBJ2-2; possible D gene TRBD2, 7 bases. This sequence was found in a human donor in good health (CMV status not recorded). Some clones in this sample may be carry-over from other donors' samples. The sample here was cultured CD8+ T cells from PBMCs, taken from culture after CMV antigen stimulation. The CDR3 nucleotides are TGTGCCAGCAGTTTAGTGAGGGGGGGAATCACCGGGGAGCTGTTTTTT. Translated: CASSLVRGGITGELFF.